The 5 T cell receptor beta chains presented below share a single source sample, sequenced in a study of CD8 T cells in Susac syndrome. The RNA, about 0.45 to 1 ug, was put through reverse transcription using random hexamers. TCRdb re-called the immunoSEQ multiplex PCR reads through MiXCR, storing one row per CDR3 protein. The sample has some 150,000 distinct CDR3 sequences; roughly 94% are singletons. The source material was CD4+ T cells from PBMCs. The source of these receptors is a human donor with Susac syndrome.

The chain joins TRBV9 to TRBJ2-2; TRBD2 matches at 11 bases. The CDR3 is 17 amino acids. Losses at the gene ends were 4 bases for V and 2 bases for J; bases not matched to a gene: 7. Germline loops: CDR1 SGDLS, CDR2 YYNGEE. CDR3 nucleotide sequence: TGTGCCAGCAGCTCACTAGCGGGAGTGTCAAACACCGGGGAGCTGTTTTTT. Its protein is CASSSLAGVSNTGELFF.

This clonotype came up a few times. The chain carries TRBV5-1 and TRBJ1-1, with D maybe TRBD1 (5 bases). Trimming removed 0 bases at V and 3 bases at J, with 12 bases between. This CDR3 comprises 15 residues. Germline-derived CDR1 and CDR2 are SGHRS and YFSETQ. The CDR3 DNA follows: TGCGCCAGCAGCTTGGCCGCCGGAGGGGACACTGAAGCTTTCTTT. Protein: CASSLAAGGDTEAFF.

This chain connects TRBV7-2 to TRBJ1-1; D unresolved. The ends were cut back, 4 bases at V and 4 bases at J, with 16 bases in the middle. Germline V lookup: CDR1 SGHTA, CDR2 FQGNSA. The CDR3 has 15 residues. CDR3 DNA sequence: TGTGCCAGCAGCTCCGGGTTGGCCTACGGCACTGAAGCTTTCTTT. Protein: CASSSGLAYGTEAFF. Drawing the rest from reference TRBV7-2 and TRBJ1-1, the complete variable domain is GAGVSQSPSNKVTEKGKDVELRCDPISGHTALYWYRQSLGQGLEFLIYFQGNSAPDKSGLPSDRFSAERTGGSVSTLTIQRTQQEDSAVYLCASSSGLAYGTEAFFGQGTRLTVV.

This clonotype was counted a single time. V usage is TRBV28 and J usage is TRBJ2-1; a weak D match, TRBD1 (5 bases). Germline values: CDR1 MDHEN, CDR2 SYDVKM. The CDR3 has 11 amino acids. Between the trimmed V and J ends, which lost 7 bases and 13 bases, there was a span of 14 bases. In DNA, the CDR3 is TGTGCCAGCACAAAAGGGGCGAGACAGTTCTTC. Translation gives CASTKGARQFF.

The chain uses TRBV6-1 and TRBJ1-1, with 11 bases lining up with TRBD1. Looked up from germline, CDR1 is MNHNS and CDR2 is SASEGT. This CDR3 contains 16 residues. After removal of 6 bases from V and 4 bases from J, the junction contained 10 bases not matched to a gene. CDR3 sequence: CASSSTGGTGGTEAFF. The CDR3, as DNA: TGTGCCAGCAGCTCTACCGGAGGGACAGGGGGCACTGAAGCTTTCTTT.